This is a list of T cell receptor beta chains from one sample in a study of graft-versus-host responses after intestinal transplantation. What these receptors recognize is not known. The table came from immunoSEQ multiplex PCR; TCRdb's copy has only in-frame clones and leaves some out. The repertoire holds some 90,000 clones, 80% to 95% seen once, with about 0.3% in the top ten. The sample here was unstimulated CD4+ T cells sorted from spleen or lymph node cells, taken before intestinal transplant. Source of these receptors: a human donor who received an intestinal transplant. CDR3s include the opening cysteine and the closing phenylalanine or tryptophan. D genes are given only for firm matches. Clone size is given for some rows only: seen once, a few or many times, or a class if the clone is expanded.

clone size,V gene,J gene,D gene,CDR3 DNA,CDR3 protein
-,TRBV7-9,TRBJ1-5,-,TGTGCCAGCAGCCCGATCCCGCATAATCAGCCCCAGCATTTT,CASSPIPHNQPQHF
-,TRBV28,TRBJ1-2,TRBD1,TGTGCCAGCAGTCCGAGCAGGGACAGCCACTATGGCTACACCTTC,CASSPSRDSHYGYTF
-,TRBV2,TRBJ1-1,-,TGTGCCAGCAGTCCCATGGGGGGATATACTGAAGCTTTCTTT,CASSPMGGYTEAFF
-,TRBV5-5,TRBJ2-5,-,TGTGCCAGCAGCTTGACGACTAAGGAGACCCAGTACTTC,CASSLTTKETQYF
-,TRBV11-1,TRBJ2-2,TRBD2,TGTGCCAGCAGCTGGGCGGGAGTAGGCACCGGGGAGCTGTTTTTT,CASSWAGVGTGELFF
-,TRBV15,TRBJ2-5,-,TGTGCCACCAGCAGAGGACAGGGAGGAGAGACCCAGTACTTC,CATSRGQGGETQYF
once,TRBV5-1,TRBJ2-7,TRBD2,TGCGCCAGCAGCTGGGCTGGGACTAGAGACTACGAGCAGTACTTC,CASSWAGTRDYEQYF
-,TRBV30,TRBJ2-7,-,TGTGCCTGGAGCCTCGGACATACCTACGAGCAGTACTTC,CAWSLGHTYEQYF
-,TRBV28,TRBJ2-1,TRBD2,TGTGCCAGCAGTTGGGGAGCGGGAGCGAGTGAGCAGTTCTTC,CASSWGAGASEQFF
-,TRBV4-1,TRBJ1-1,TRBD1,TGCGCCAGCAGCCAAGACGGACAGGGGGCCTTACTACCCATGAACACTGAAGCTTTCTTT,CASSQDGQGALLPMNTEAFF
-,TRBV5-6,TRBJ1-1,TRBD1,TGTGCCAGCAGCTCACTGACAGGGACGACTTTCTTT,CASSSLTGTTFF
once,TRBV7-5,TRBJ2-2,-,TGTGTCAGAAGCGCCCCGCCGGGACAGGGAAGAACCGGGGAGCTGTTTTTT,CVRSAPPGQGRTGELFF
once,TRBV5-1,TRBJ1-5,TRBD1,TGCGCCAGCAGCAGGGGACAGGGGGCCGGTCAGCCCCAGCATTTT,CASSRGQGAGQPQHF
-,TRBV6-5,TRBJ2-5,TRBD2,TGTGCCAGCATGCCGGGAGGGCCTCAAGAGACCCAGTACTTC,CASMPGGPQETQYF
-,TRBV21-1,TRBJ1-5,-,TGTGCCAGCAGAGGACATTTCCATCAGCCCCAGCATTTT,CASRGHFHQPQHF
once,TRBV5-1,TRBJ1-2,-,TGCGCCAGCAGCACGTCGGTCGACGATGGCTACACCTTC,CASSTSVDDGYTF
-,TRBV7-9,TRBJ2-7,-,TGTGCCAGCAGCTTATCGCGACTGAGCAACGAGCAGTACTTC,CASSLSRLSNEQYF
-,TRBV7-9,TRBJ1-5,TRBD1,TGTGCCAGCAGCTTAGCTGGACAGGGAAATCAGCCCCAGCATTTT,CASSLAGQGNQPQHF
once,TRBV28,TRBJ2-7,TRBD1,TGTGCCAGCAGAGCCCTCACAGGGGGCGTATTAACCTACGAGCAGTACTTC,CASRALTGGVLTYEQYF
-,TRBV27,TRBJ2-1,-,TGTGCCAGCAGGGTGACTAGGGGCTCCTACAATGAGCAGTTCTTC,CASRVTRGSYNEQFF
-,TRBV4-2,TRBJ1-5,TRBD1,TGTGCCAGCAGCCAAGTCCCGACAGGGCCTAATCAGCCCCAGCATTTT,CASSQVPTGPNQPQHF
-,TRBV30,TRBJ1-4,TRBD1,TGTGCCTGGAGTGTGGCAGGGGGGGAAAAACTGTTTTTT,CAWSVAGGEKLFF
-,TRBV5-4,TRBJ1-2,-,TGTGCCAGCAGCTCCTGGGGGGTGGTGGATGTCTACACCTTC,CASSSWGVVDVYTF
-,TRBV15,TRBJ2-1,TRBD2,TGTGCCACCAGCAGGGGGAGGGGCGCCAGTTCAAAGCAGTTCTTC,CATSRGRGASSKQFF
-,TRBV5-6,TRBJ2-7,TRBD2,TGTGCCAGCAGCTTGCGGGGCGGGAGAGGCTACGAGCAGTACTTC,CASSLRGGRGYEQYF
-,TRBV14,TRBJ2-5,-,TGTGCCAGCAGCCTCTGGCTAGAAGAGACCCAGTACTTC,CASSLWLEETQYF
-,TRBV7-9,TRBJ2-1,TRBD2,TGTGCCAGCAGCCCAGAGCGGGAACACTTCCATGAGCAGTTCTTC,CASSPEREHFHEQFF
-,TRBV7-9,TRBJ2-7,-,TGTGCCAGCAGCCCCCAGGGAGTCGAGCAGTACTTC,CASSPQGVEQYF
-,TRBV19,TRBJ2-1,TRBD2,TGTGCCAGACTGGGACTAGCGGGAGAAGGATCCTACAATGAGCAGTTCTTC,CARLGLAGEGSYNEQFF
-,TRBV7-3,TRBJ2-1,TRBD1,TGTGCCAGCAGCCCGACAGGGGACGAGCAGTTCTTC,CASSPTGDEQFF
-,TRBV9,TRBJ2-7,-,TGTGCCAGCAGCGTTATAGCGGACCCAACCTACGAGCAGTACTTC,CASSVIADPTYEQYF
-,TRBV2,TRBJ2-5,-,TGTGCCAGCAGTGAAGAGGGTCGGTCTGAGACCCAGTACTTC,CASSEEGRSETQYF
-,TRBV10-1,TRBJ2-3,-,TGCGCCAGCAGTGGGTCAGGGGCCAGCACAGATACGCAGTATTTT,CASSGSGASTDTQYF
-,TRBV6-4,TRBJ2-1,TRBD2,TGTGCCCCGGGGACTAGCGGCCCAAGCTCCTACAATGAGCAGTTCTTC,CAPGTSGPSSYNEQFF
-,TRBV28,TRBJ1-4,TRBD1,TGTGCCAGCAGTTTATTCCCGAGACAGGGATGGGGTGAAAAACTGTTTTTT,CASSLFPRQGWGEKLFF
-,TRBV7-2,TRBJ2-1,TRBD1,TGTGCCAGCAGCTGGGACAGGGGCAATGAGCAGTTCTTC,CASSWDRGNEQFF
-,TRBV12-2,TRBJ1-1,-,TGTGCAAGTCGCCTCGGACAGGGGAACACTGAAGCTTTCTTT,CASRLGQGNTEAFF
-,TRBV28,TRBJ2-7,-,TGTGCCAGCAGTTCCACTAGCCTGGCCGCTTACGAGCAGTACTTC,CASSSTSLAAYEQYF
-,TRBV4-1,TRBJ2-1,-,TGCGCCAGCAGCCGAGAGACAGATACGAGCTCCTACAATGAGCAGTTCTTC,CASSRETDTSSYNEQFF
-,TRBV7-6,TRBJ1-3,-,TGTGCCAGCAGCTTAGGGGGAAACACCATATATTTT,CASSLGGNTIYF
-,TRBV9,TRBJ2-7,TRBD1,TGTGCCAGCAGCCCCCGGACAGGCCGCTCCTACGAGCAGTACTTC,CASSPRTGRSYEQYF
once,TRBV2,TRBJ2-3,-,TGTGCCAGCAGATTAGGACCTAGCACAGATACGCAGTATTTT,CASRLGPSTDTQYF
-,TRBV30,TRBJ1-5,TRBD1,TGTGCCTGGAGTGAAGGGACAGGGGGTAATCAGCCCCAGCATTTT,CAWSEGTGGNQPQHF
-,TRBV11-2,TRBJ1-1,TRBD1,TGTGCCAGCAGCCGGGACAGGGTAAACACTGAAGCTTTCTTT,CASSRDRVNTEAFF
once,TRBV30,TRBJ2-3,-,TGTGCCTGGAGCCCCACAGGGTTTGGCACAGATACGCAGTATTTT,CAWSPTGFGTDTQYF
once,TRBV5-4,TRBJ1-1,-,TGTGCCAGCAGCCCCACAGGGTGGGACACTGAAGCTTTCTTT,CASSPTGWDTEAFF
-,TRBV5-3,TRBJ2-1,TRBD1,TGTGCCAGAAGCTTGGGCCGACAGGGGAGTAATGAGCAGTTCTTC,CARSLGRQGSNEQFF
-,TRBV6-5,TRBJ2-5,TRBD1,TGTGCCAGCAGTTCGGACAGGGGGACGAAGACCCAGTACTTC,CASSSDRGTKTQYF
-,TRBV5-6,TRBJ2-3,-,TGTGCCAGCAGCTTGGGTGGCGAGGATACGCAGTATTTT,CASSLGGEDTQYF
-,TRBV28,TRBJ2-7,TRBD2,TGTGCCAGCAGTTTGGGGGGGTACGAGCAGTACTTC,CASSLGGYEQYF
-,TRBV7-7,TRBJ2-1,TRBD2,TGTGCCAGCAGCATCGGACTAGCGGGGGTCAATGAGCAGTTCTTC,CASSIGLAGVNEQFF
-,TRBV7-2,TRBJ2-1,-,TGTGCCAGCAGCTCCCCAGTTGTGGCGGGTGATGAGCAGTTCTTC,CASSSPVVAGDEQFF
-,TRBV7-9,TRBJ1-1,-,TGTGCCAGCAGCTTCATTGGTTGGAGGATGAACACTGAAGCTTTCTTT,CASSFIGWRMNTEAFF